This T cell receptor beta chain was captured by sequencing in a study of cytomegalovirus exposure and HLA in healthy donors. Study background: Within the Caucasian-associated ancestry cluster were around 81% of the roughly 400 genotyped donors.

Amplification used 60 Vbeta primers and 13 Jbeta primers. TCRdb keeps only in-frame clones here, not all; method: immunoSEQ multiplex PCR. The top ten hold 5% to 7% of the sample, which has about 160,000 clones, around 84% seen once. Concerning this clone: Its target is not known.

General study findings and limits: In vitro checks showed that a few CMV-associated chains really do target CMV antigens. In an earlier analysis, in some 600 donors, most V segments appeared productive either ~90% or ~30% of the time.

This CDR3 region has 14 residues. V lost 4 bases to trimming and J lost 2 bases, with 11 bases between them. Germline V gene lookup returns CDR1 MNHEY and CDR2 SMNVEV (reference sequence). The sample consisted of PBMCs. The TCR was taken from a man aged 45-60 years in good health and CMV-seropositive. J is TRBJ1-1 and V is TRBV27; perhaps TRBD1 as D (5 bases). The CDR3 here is CASSWTQGNTEAFF. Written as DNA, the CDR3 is TGTGCCAGCAGTTGGACCCAGGGAAACACTGAAGCTTTCTTT.